The 9 T cell receptor beta chains below all came from one sample that was sequenced in a study of T cells in Graves' hyperthyroidism and ophthalmopathy. TCR beta CDR3 sequences were amplified from RNA transcripts. In the first-round RT-PCR of the TCR CDR3, the HTBI primer set was used. TCRdb processed the multiplex PCR reads anew with MiXCR; each CDR3 protein has one entry. The sample has around 35,000 distinct CDR3 sequences, 40% to 65% seen once. Sequenced input: blood. Source of these receptors: a middle-aged man with Graves' ophthalmopathy.

The CDR3, as DNA: TGCGCCAGCAGCTCCGGGACAGGGGGCGCGAAAGATACGCAGTATTTT. Its protein product is CASSSGTGGAKDTQYF. This rearrangement joins TRBV5-1 to TRBJ2-3; TRBD1 matches 12 bases. In germline, CDR1 is SGHRS, CDR2 YFSETQ. There are 16 residues in the CDR3. After removal of 3 bases from V and 5 bases from J, the junction contained 7 bases not matched to a gene.

This clonotype was detected many times. The chain couples TRBV2 to TRBJ2-4, with D perhaps matching TRBD2 (6 bases). Per the germline V gene, CDR1 is SNHLY and CDR2 is FYNNEI. The CDR3 sequence is 13 residues long. V lost 7 bases and J lost 7, with 14 bases in between. This chain's CDR3 is CASNGVGGNIQYF. As DNA, the CDR3 is TGTGCCAGCAACGGGGTGGGAGGTAACATTCAGTACTTC.

This clonotype showed up many times. This chain uses TRBV5-6 with TRBJ1-2, with a possible D match to TRBD1 (6 bases). The CDR3 contains 14 residues. Germline loops: CDR1 SGHDT, CDR2 YYEEEE. With 0 bases removed from V and 0 bases from J, the gap between germline ends came to 6 bases. DNA for the CDR3: TGTGCCAGCAGCTTGGGGACAGCTAACTATGGCTACACCTTC. Translating it yields CASSLGTANYGYTF. The whole variable domain, remainder taken from reference TRBV5-6 and TRBJ1-2, is DAGVTQSPTHLIKTRGQQVTLRCSPKSGHDTVSWYQQALGQGPQFIFQYYEEEERQRGNFPDRFSGHQFPNYSSELNVNALLLGDSALYLCASSLGTANYGYTFGSGTRLTVV.

At least ten counts were recorded for this clonotype. The chain recombines TRBV27 with TRBJ2-3; 8 bases line up with TRBD2. With V trimmed by 4 bases and J by 6 bases, 9 bases remained unmatched. The CDR3 has 15 residues. Germline loops: CDR1 MNHEY, CDR2 SMNVEV (reference sequence). Here the CDR3 reads CASSSGTSNSDTQYF. The CDR3 nucleotides are TGTGCCAGCAGTTCCGGGACTAGTAATTCCGATACGCAGTATTTT.

This clonotype was recorded many times. The chain is built from TRBV5-1 and TRBJ2-2; D call uncertain. The germline V gene has CDR1 SGHRS and CDR2 YFSETQ. Trimming pared 3 bases from V and 7 bases from J, leaving 4 bases between. The CDR3 covers 11 residues. The DNA of the CDR3 is TGCGCCAGCAGCTCCGGCGGGGAGCTGTTTTTT. It is translated as CASSSGGELFF.

This clonotype came up a few times. The genes are TRBV9 and TRBJ2-1; 8 nucleotides match TRBD1. Per the germline V gene, CDR1 is SGDLS and CDR2 is YYNGEE. V gave up 5 bases and J gave up 4 bases; unmatched junction bases: 8. CDR3 length: 15 amino acids. The CDR3 DNA sequence: TGTGCCAGCAGAGCCGGGACAGGACCTTACAATGAGCAGTTCTTC. Protein sequence: CASRAGTGPYNEQFF.

The CDR3 here is CSAGRQGYGTNEKLFF. The CDR3 bases are TGCAGTGCTGGGCGACAGGGGTACGGAACTAATGAAAAACTGTTTTTT. J is TRBJ1-4 and V is TRBV20-1, with 8 nucleotides matching TRBD1. The germline CDR1 and CDR2 sequences are DFQATT and SNEGSKA (reference sequence). The CDR3 spans 16 residues. V dropped 5 bases and J dropped 1; count of bases not matched to a gene: 9.

As DNA, the CDR3 is TGTGCCAGCAGCTTGAAGGGGAGGAAAGAGACCCAGTACTTC. It translates to CASSLKGRKETQYF. The chain carries TRBV5-5 and TRBJ2-5; a weak D match, TRBD2 (6 bases). The CDR3 is made up of 14 amino acids. The germline V gene has CDR1 SGHKS and CDR2 YYEKEE (reference sequence). The V and J ends lost 1 base and 3 bases respectively, with 10 bases between them.

This clonotype was picked up many times. The V gene is TRBV20-1, the J gene TRBJ2-4; TRBD1 agrees at 7 bases. This CDR3 contains 14 residues. Germline lookup yields CDR1 DFQATT and CDR2 SNEGSKA (reference sequence). The V segment lost 5 bases and the J segment 0 bases; nucleotides outside the gene matches: 4. The CDR3 sequence: CSAGDRVAKNIQYF. The CDR3, as DNA: TGCAGTGCTGGGGACAGAGTAGCCAAAAACATTCAGTACTTC.